This T cell receptor (beta chain) was captured in a study of post-analysis software for immune sequencing data. Study-wide results and caveats: Controls had lower frequencies than patients of about 5 TRBV segments, which included TRBV5-6, TRBV5-1 and TRBV20-1.

This clonotype was counted between two and nine times. Its antigen is still unknown. Sequencing libraries made from TCR beta cDNA carried unique molecular identifiers. TCRdb itself ran the PCR reads through MiXCR, one entry per CDR3 protein. The sample records approximately 460,000 distinct CDR3 sequences, approximately 45% being singletons. The CDR3 spans 16 residues. With V trimmed by 1 base and J by 9 bases, 10 bases remained unmatched. The V gene's germline CDR1 is SGHTA and CDR2 FQGNSA. This TCR was sampled from a girl between 10 and 17 years old with multiple sclerosis. The sequencing input was blood. The V and J genes are TRBV7-2 and TRBJ2-1; 9 bases agree with TRBD2. The DNA of the CDR3 is TGTGCCAGCAGCTTAGACCTCGTGGCGGGAGGGCTTGAGCAGTTCTTC. This encodes CASSLDLVAGGLEQFF.